This TCR beta chain originates from a study of blood T cell repertoires in COVID-19. As for the study in general: From T cells, B-cell-depleted T cells, or PBMCs came the material, which was cDNA or gDNA.

This CDR3 is built from 13 residues. Trimming cost V 10 bases and J 4 bases; bases outside gene matches: 7. Germline lookup yields CDR1 MNHEY and CDR2 SVGAGI. This clone showed up just a few times. The protocol was immunoSEQ multiplex PCR, while the TCRdb copy is restricted to in-frame clones and leaves out a portion. Among over 250,000 clones listed, approximately 83% were seen once. This clonotype was obtained from a woman in her seventies with acute or convalescent COVID-19. The genes are TRBV6-5 and TRBJ1-5, with TRBD1 identical over 7 bases. The sequencing sample was made of peripheral blood. The CDR3 nucleotides are TGTGCCACCTGGGGACAGACTAATCAGCCCCAGCATTTT. The encoded protein is CATWGQTNQPQHF.